The clone carrying this TCR beta chain has just a few counts. What it binds is not known. The CDR3 covers 14 residues. Trimming took 2 bases from V and 12 from J, leaving 17 bases between them. Germline lookup yields CDR1 SGHTA and CDR2 FQGNSA. This sample was taken from a study of cytomegalovirus exposure and HLA in healthy donors. Study background: Earlier results showed roughly 120 million unique TCR beta sequences derived from around 170 million T cells. In terms of ancestry, the Caucasian-associated cluster contained about 81% of the roughly 400 genotyped donors. Study-wide points: Excluded were some V segments that proved indistinguishable, including TRBV6-2 and TRBV6-3. The authors assumed roughly uniform sequencing depth across donors for presence/absence analyses.

The PCR had 60 Vbeta and 13 Jbeta primers. TCRdb's copy holds only in-frame clones and misses some; the assay was immunoSEQ multiplex PCR. The sample contains around 200,000 clones, 81% of which appear only once. The TCR was taken from a man in his fifties or sixties in good health and CMV-seronegative. Sequences were obtained from PBMCs. The chain combines TRBV7-2 with TRBJ2-1; weak D call: TRBD2 (5 bases). CDR3 sequence reads: CASSLLRGREGQFF. The CDR3, as DNA: TGTGCCAGCAGCTTATTACGGGGTCGAGAGGGGCAGTTCTTC.